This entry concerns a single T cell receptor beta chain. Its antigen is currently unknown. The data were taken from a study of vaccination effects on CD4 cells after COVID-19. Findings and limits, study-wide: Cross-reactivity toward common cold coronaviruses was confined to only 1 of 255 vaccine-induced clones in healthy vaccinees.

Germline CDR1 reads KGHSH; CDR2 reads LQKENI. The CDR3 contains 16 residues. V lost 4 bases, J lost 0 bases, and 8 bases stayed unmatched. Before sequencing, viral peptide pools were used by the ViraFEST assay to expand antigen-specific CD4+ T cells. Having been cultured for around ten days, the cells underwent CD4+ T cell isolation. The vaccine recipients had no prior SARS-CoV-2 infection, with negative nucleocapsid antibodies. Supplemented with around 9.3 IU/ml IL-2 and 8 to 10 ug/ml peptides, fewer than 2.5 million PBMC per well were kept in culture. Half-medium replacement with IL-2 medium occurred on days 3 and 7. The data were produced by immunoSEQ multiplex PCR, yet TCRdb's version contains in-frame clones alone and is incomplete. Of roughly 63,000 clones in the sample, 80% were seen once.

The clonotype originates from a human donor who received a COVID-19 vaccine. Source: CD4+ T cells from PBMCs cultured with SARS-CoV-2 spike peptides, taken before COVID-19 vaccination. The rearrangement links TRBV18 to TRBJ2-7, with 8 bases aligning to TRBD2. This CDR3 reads CASSHPGGADSYEQYV. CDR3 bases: TGTGCCAGCTCACACCCGGGAGGGGCCGACTCCTACGAGCAGTACGTC.